These T cell receptor beta chains were read from a single sample in a study of T cells in narcolepsy. Sequencing was performed with immunoSEQ multiplex PCR; in TCRdb, only in-frame clones are kept and a portion is missing. The table has tens of thousands of clones, almost 85% seen once. Sequenced input: memory (CD45RA-) CD4+ T cells from blood. The receptors stem from a human donor in good health. The CDR3 runs from the conserved cysteine through the conserved F or W. D genes are given only for firm matches. Not every row has a clone size; where given, it reads once, few, many or a size class.

D: TRBD1; J: TRBJ2-7; size: NA; V: TRBV6-5; DNA: TGTGCCAGCGACCGGACAGGGGGCAGATACGAGCAGTACTTC; CDR3: CASDRTGGRYEQYF
D: NA; J: TRBJ1-3; size: NA; V: TRBV7-2; DNA: TGTGCCAGCAGCTTAGGAATCGGGCCGGGGACCATATATTTT; CDR3: CASSLGIGPGTIYF
D: TRBD2; J: TRBJ2-1; size: NA; V: TRBV4-3; DNA: TGCGCCAGCAGCCAAGAGAGGACTAGCGGGAGGGGTGCGCAGTTCTTC; CDR3: CASSQERTSGRGAQFF
D: NA; J: TRBJ1-5; size: NA; V: TRBV6-5; DNA: TGTGCCAGCAGTTGGGTACAGGGACCCCAGCATTTT; CDR3: CASSWVQGPQHF
D: NA; J: TRBJ2-5; size: NA; V: TRBV13; DNA: TGTGCCAGCAGCTCAAGCCTTCTAGGAGAAGAGACCCAGTACTTC; CDR3: CASSSSLLGEETQYF
D: NA; J: TRBJ2-5; size: once; V: TRBV6-1; DNA: TGTGCCAGCAGCCCCCGGGGGAACCAAGAGACCCAGTACTTC; CDR3: CASSPRGNQETQYF
D: NA; J: TRBJ1-2; size: NA; V: TRBV18; DNA: TGTGCCAGCTCACTAGAGGACAAGAACTATGGCTACACCTTC; CDR3: CASSLEDKNYGYTF
D: NA; J: TRBJ1-2; size: NA; V: TRBV5-1; DNA: TGCGCCAGCAGCGCCTCCCAGGGCCCCATTAACTATGGCTACACCTTC; CDR3: CASSASQGPINYGYTF
D: NA; J: TRBJ2-2; size: NA; V: TRBV4-1; DNA: TGCGCCAGCAGCCAAGAGGCTATAAACACCGGGGAGCTGTTTTTT; CDR3: CASSQEAINTGELFF
D: TRBD2; J: TRBJ2-7; size: NA; V: TRBV5-1; DNA: TGCGCCAGCAGCTTGGGGGTAGCGGGAGCCTACGAGCAGTACTTC; CDR3: CASSLGVAGAYEQYF
D: NA; J: TRBJ2-1; size: NA; V: TRBV9; DNA: TGTGCCAGCAGCGTACAGGGGACATCCTACAATGAGCAGTTCTTC; CDR3: CASSVQGTSYNEQFF
D: TRBD2; J: TRBJ2-1; size: once; V: TRBV28; DNA: TGTGCCAGTCTGCCGGGACTAGCGGGAGAGGGTGAGCAGTTCTTC; CDR3: CASLPGLAGEGEQFF
D: NA; J: TRBJ2-1; size: NA; V: TRBV6-1; DNA: TGTGCCAGCACGGAGCGGAGGTACAATGAGCAGTTCTTC; CDR3: CASTERRYNEQFF
D: TRBD1; J: TRBJ1-4; size: NA; V: TRBV30; DNA: TGTGCCTGGAGCGCAACCGGGACAGCCTTTTTT; CDR3: CAWSATGTAFF
D: TRBD1; J: TRBJ2-7; size: NA; V: TRBV7-8; DNA: TGTGCCAGCAGCCGGGACAGGGGGGCGTACGAGCAGTACTTC; CDR3: CASSRDRGAYEQYF
D: NA; J: TRBJ2-2; size: NA; V: TRBV28; DNA: TGTGCCAGCAGTTCCCGGACTAACACCGGGGAGCTGTTTTTT; CDR3: CASSSRTNTGELFF
D: TRBD1; J: TRBJ2-7; size: NA; V: TRBV9; DNA: TGTGCCAGCAGCTTACAGGGGGCCCACGAGCAGTACTTC; CDR3: CASSLQGAHEQYF
D: NA; J: TRBJ2-5; size: NA; V: TRBV9; DNA: TGTGCCAGCAGCGTAAATCCATCGGAGACCCAGTACTTC; CDR3: CASSVNPSETQYF
D: NA; J: TRBJ2-2; size: once; V: TRBV28; DNA: TGTGCCAGCACTGTTGCCGGGGAGCTGTTTTTT; CDR3: CASTVAGELFF
D: TRBD2; J: TRBJ2-7; size: NA; V: TRBV30; DNA: TGTGCCTGGAGTACTAGCGGGGTAATGGTGCAGTACTTC; CDR3: CAWSTSGVMVQYF
D: TRBD2; J: TRBJ2-7; size: NA; V: TRBV14; DNA: TGTGCCAGCAGCCCCTTTGGGACTAGCGGGAGCTACGAGCAGTACTTC; CDR3: CASSPFGTSGSYEQYF
D: TRBD1; J: TRBJ2-1; size: NA; V: TRBV5-1; DNA: TGCGCCAGCAGCCGGGACAGGGATATTAGTGAGCAGTTCTTC; CDR3: CASSRDRDISEQFF
D: NA; J: TRBJ2-3; size: NA; V: TRBV5-4; DNA: TGTGCCAGCAGTCTGCAGGGGCCTGCACAAGATACGCAGTATTTT; CDR3: CASSLQGPAQDTQYF
D: NA; J: TRBJ2-2; size: few; V: TRBV6-1; DNA: TGTGCCAGCAGTGCGGACAGGGGAGGGCTAGCGGGGCTCACCGGGGAGCTGTTTTTT; CDR3: CASSADRGGLAGLTGELFF
D: NA; J: TRBJ2-1; size: NA; V: TRBV5-6; DNA: TGTGCCAGCAGCTTTGAACTCGTGGGGGATGAGCAGTTCTTC; CDR3: CASSFELVGDEQFF
D: NA; J: TRBJ2-7; size: NA; V: TRBV10-1; DNA: TGCGCCAGCAGTGAGTCTTCGGGTCTCTTCTCCGAGCAGTACTTC; CDR3: CASSESSGLFSEQYF
D: NA; J: TRBJ1-5; size: NA; V: TRBV5-6; DNA: TGTGCCAGCAGCTCCTTGTGGGGACCCAGCAATCAGCCCCAGCATTTT; CDR3: CASSSLWGPSNQPQHF
D: TRBD1; J: TRBJ2-2; size: few; V: TRBV29-1; DNA: TGCAGCGTTCTAGGGCCGGGACAGGGGGCGAACGGGGAGCTGTTTTTT; CDR3: CSVLGPGQGANGELFF
D: NA; J: TRBJ1-5; size: NA; V: TRBV6-1; DNA: TGTGCCAGCAGTCAGCAGGGGACCAATCAGCCCCAGCATTTT; CDR3: CASSQQGTNQPQHF
D: NA; J: TRBJ1-4; size: NA; V: TRBV4-2; DNA: TGTGCCAGCAGCCAAGATATGGGGGGGTGGCCCGAAAAACTGTTTTTT; CDR3: CASSQDMGGWPEKLFF
D: NA; J: TRBJ1-3; size: NA; V: TRBV23-1; DNA: TGCGCCAGCACCCGGGGCACCAGCTCTGGAAACACCATATATTTT; CDR3: CASTRGTSSGNTIYF
D: NA; J: TRBJ2-1; size: NA; V: TRBV7-2; DNA: TGTGCCAGCAGCAGGGGGAAGTATGAGCAGTTCTTC; CDR3: CASSRGKYEQFF
D: TRBD2; J: TRBJ2-2; size: NA; V: TRBV6-5; DNA: TGTGCCAGCAAAGTAGGGACTAGCCAGTCCGGGGAGCTGTTTTTT; CDR3: CASKVGTSQSGELFF
D: NA; J: TRBJ2-1; size: NA; V: TRBV4-2; DNA: TGTGCCAGTAGCCAACCGGGCTACAATGAGCAGTTCTTC; CDR3: CASSQPGYNEQFF
D: NA; J: TRBJ2-7; size: NA; V: TRBV10-3; DNA: TGTGCCAGCAGTCCCGGGACCCTCCTTTACGAGCAGTACTTC; CDR3: CASSPGTLLYEQYF
D: TRBD2; J: TRBJ2-1; size: NA; V: TRBV7-2; DNA: TGTGCCAGCAGCTCCGGACTAGACCCCGAGCAGTTCTTC; CDR3: CASSSGLDPEQFF
D: NA; J: TRBJ1-3; size: NA; V: TRBV30; DNA: TGTGCCTGGACCTGGGGCTCTGGAAACACCATATATTTT; CDR3: CAWTWGSGNTIYF
D: NA; J: TRBJ2-1; size: NA; V: TRBV7-2; DNA: TGTGCCAGCAGCTCATTTTGGGGTGAGCAGTTCTTC; CDR3: CASSSFWGEQFF
D: NA; J: TRBJ1-6; size: NA; V: TRBV4-2; DNA: TGTGCCAGCAGCCAAGAATCAGGGTCGGATTCACCCCTCCACTTT; CDR3: CASSQESGSDSPLHF
D: NA; J: TRBJ2-1; size: NA; V: TRBV28; DNA: TGTGCCAGCAGTGTCCGGGTAAAGCAGTTCTTC; CDR3: CASSVRVKQFF
D: TRBD2; J: TRBJ2-7; size: NA; V: TRBV18; DNA: TGTGCCAGCTCACGCCGGAATAGCGGGATTCCGCGGGACGAGCAGTACTTC; CDR3: CASSRRNSGIPRDEQYF
D: TRBD1; J: TRBJ2-7; size: NA; V: TRBV5-1; DNA: TGCGCCAGCAGCTTAACAGGGGTTTACGAGCAGTACTTC; CDR3: CASSLTGVYEQYF
D: NA; J: TRBJ2-7; size: NA; V: TRBV7-2; DNA: TGTGCCAGCAGCTTAAGACCCCAGGGTTCCGAGCAGTACTTC; CDR3: CASSLRPQGSEQYF
D: NA; J: TRBJ2-2; size: NA; V: TRBV4-3; DNA: TGCGCCAGCAGCCAAGAGTTGTTGGCACCGGAGTTCACCGGGGAGCTGTTTTTT; CDR3: CASSQELLAPEFTGELFF
D: NA; J: TRBJ2-2; size: few; V: TRBV7-2; DNA: TGTGCCAGCAGCTTGTACTCCGCTTTGGAGCTGTTTTTT; CDR3: CASSLYSALELFF
D: TRBD2; J: TRBJ2-1; size: NA; V: TRBV11-2; DNA: TGTGCCAGCAGCCCAGGCGGGGGAGGGGAGGACAATGAGCAGTTCTTC; CDR3: CASSPGGGGEDNEQFF
D: TRBD1; J: TRBJ2-7; size: once; V: TRBV28; DNA: TGTGCCAGCAGGTGGGACAGGGTCGCCGAGCAGTACTTC; CDR3: CASRWDRVAEQYF
D: TRBD1; J: TRBJ2-1; size: NA; V: TRBV12-5; DNA: TGTGCTAGTGGTTTGGCCCAGGGGGCTGGTGGTGAGCAGTTCTTC; CDR3: CASGLAQGAGGEQFF
D: TRBD2; J: TRBJ2-3; size: NA; V: TRBV5-4; DNA: TGTGCCAGCAGCTTGGCCGGGACTAGCGGGAGGGCCGGAGATACGCAGTATTTT; CDR3: CASSLAGTSGRAGDTQYF
D: NA; J: TRBJ1-1; size: once; V: TRBV9; DNA: TGTGCCAGCAGCGTAGCACCCGTAGTCACTGAAGCTTTCTTT; CDR3: CASSVAPVVTEAFF
D: NA; J: TRBJ2-2; size: NA; V: TRBV11-3; DNA: TGTGCCAGCAGCTCCCTAGCAGCCACGGGTTTAGAGCTGTTTTTT; CDR3: CASSSLAATGLELFF
D: NA; J: TRBJ2-2; size: few; V: TRBV2; DNA: TGTGCCAGCAGTGATTCTCAGCTTGCCGGGGAGCTGTTTTTT; CDR3: CASSDSQLAGELFF
D: NA; J: TRBJ1-5; size: NA; V: TRBV7-9; DNA: TGTGCCAGCAGCTTAGCAAGTCAGCCCCAGCATTTT; CDR3: CASSLASQPQHF
D: NA; J: TRBJ2-1; size: NA; V: TRBV5-6; DNA: TGTGCCAGCAGCTTGTACGGGAGCCATCAGTTCTTC; CDR3: CASSLYGSHQFF
D: NA; J: TRBJ2-5; size: NA; V: TRBV18; DNA: TGTGCCAGCTCATCCGCGAACCGGCAGAAGACCCAGTACTTC; CDR3: CASSSANRQKTQYF